These T cell receptor beta chains were read from a single sample in a study of blood T cell repertoires in COVID-19. Some clones are missing from TCRdb's copy, which holds only in-frame ones; the method was immunoSEQ multiplex PCR. The sample lists about 190,000 clones, approximately 79% seen once, with 9.5% to 15% in the top ten. What was sequenced was peripheral blood. The receptors derive from a woman in her forties or fifties with acute or convalescent COVID-19. Each CDR3 is given with its conserved first and last residue. The size of a clone is reported for some rows only, either as once, few or many, or as a class for expanded clones.

clone size,J gene,V gene,CDR3 protein
.,TRBJ2-1,TRBV28,CASSPSVSWGHEQFF
few,TRBJ2-7,TRBV7-8,CASSLGGLAGAGQYF
.,TRBJ2-5,TRBV7-6,CASSVRQGEVQETQYF
.,TRBJ2-2,TRBV5-4,CASSTQGAPGELFF
.,TRBJ1-5,TRBV5-1,CASSLAGYSNQPQHF
.,TRBJ2-2,TRBV7-2,CASSLEGADTGELFF
.,TRBJ1-1,TRBV6-5,CASTRGRSTEAFF
.,TRBJ2-1,TRBV7-9,CASSSPKLAGGSNEQFF
.,TRBJ2-2,TRBV6-5,CASSYSRLKELFF
.,TRBJ2-7,TRBV24-1,CATSDSGTGSYEQYF
.,TRBJ2-7,TRBV6-2/TRBV6-3,CASSGTFEQYF
.,TRBJ2-7,TRBV5-1,CASSSGLAGVFSYEQYF
once,TRBJ1-6,TRBV25-1,CASSEWKGAGGGGSPLHF
.,TRBJ2-1,TRBV7-9,CASSLGLSPGNEQFF
.,TRBJ2-1,TRBV28,CASSLLGARNEQFF
.,TRBJ2-1,TRBV5-5,CASSSGTANNEQFF
.,TRBJ1-1,TRBV19,CASRTGQGRAFF
.,TRBJ2-5,TRBV5-4,CASSKPGGQETQYF
.,TRBJ1-2,TRBV28,CASSRTGGYYGYTF
.,TRBJ1-1,TRBV4-3,CASSRRQVDTEAFF
.,TRBJ1-5,TRBV28,CASSLSREDQPQHF
.,TRBJ1-2,TRBV9,CASSVDVAGGYGYTF
.,TRBJ1-1,TRBV4-3,CASSQLTGSTTEAFF
.,TRBJ2-7,TRBV27,CASSLQAAYEQYF
.,TRBJ2-7,TRBV28,CASSSSKGGSYEQYF
.,TRBJ1-1,TRBV7-2,CASSLAAGGTEAFF
once,TRBJ1-5,TRBV12-3/TRBV12-4,CASSSGVRQPQHF
.,TRBJ2-7,TRBV19,CASSIRQGPTYEQYF
.,TRBJ2-4,TRBV5-1,CASSLARDRDNIQYF
.,TRBJ2-7,TRBV18,CASSPPSGSFYEQYF
.,TRBJ2-7,TRBV20-1,CSERDSYEQYF
.,TRBJ1-1,TRBV6-5,CASSYSSQGEAFF
.,TRBJ2-3,TRBV2,CASSPTSGTWGTDTRYF
.,TRBJ1-6,TRBV9,CASSNSRRGNSPLHF
.,TRBJ1-3,TRBV19,CASSNSGSGNTIYF
.,TRBJ2-7,TRBV28,CASSLFRGTSGARQYF
.,TRBJ2-1,TRBV19,CASSTVIAQGYPNEQFF
once,TRBJ2-7,TRBV9,CASSAQPGQGTEQYF
.,TRBJ2-1,TRBV19,CASSNRDRGRNEQFF
once,TRBJ1-1,TRBV5-6,CASSLVDRDTEAFF
once,TRBJ1-3,TRBV18,CASSPEGQGGNTIYF
.,TRBJ2-1,TRBV5-6,CASSLRVVEQFF
.,TRBJ2-2,TRBV5-1,CASSLLEGGTGELFF
.,TRBJ2-7,TRBV5-1,CASSTSGTGSYEQYF
.,TRBJ1-6,TRBV30,CAWAGGRGSPLHF
.,TRBJ1-3,TRBV19,CASSSTRGNTIYF
.,TRBJ2-7,TRBV10-1,CASSPSRASSYEQYF
few,TRBJ1-2,TRBV4-1,CASSQADRGLGNYGYTF
few,TRBJ2-7,TRBV28,CASTSKRAKLSEQYF
.,TRBJ2-7,TRBV5-5,CASSLAPGLKEQYF
.,TRBJ2-3,TRBV6-2/TRBV6-3,CASSYGWGATDTQYF
once,TRBJ2-7,TRBV6-5,CASSWAPGSYEQYF
.,TRBJ2-2,TRBV18,CASFTGDKTNTGELFF
.,TRBJ1-2,TRBV19,CASTPTGVGYGYTF
.,TRBJ1-6,TRBV30,CAWMTKMGSPLHF
.,TRBJ2-7,TRBV11-2,CASSLGGGRGAYEQYF
once,TRBJ1-5,TRBV2,CASRGEGGGQPQHF
.,TRBJ1-1,TRBV18,CASYSSMNTEAFF
.,TRBJ1-2,TRBV2,CASTGQGVGGYTF